This TCR beta chain was identified in a study of cytomegalovirus exposure and HLA in healthy donors. Notes on the study in general: A later analysis reportedly found fewer N-insertions in an Asian-associated ancestry cluster than the roughly 700-donor mean.

The CDR3 has 15 amino acids. CDR1 is SNHLY, CDR2 FYNNEI, per germline. Trimming at V came to 2 bases and at J to 10 bases, leaving 10 bases not matched to a gene. A remark on this clone: Antigen unknown.

PCR used 60 Vbeta primers and 13 Jbeta primers. This table comes from immunoSEQ multiplex PCR, and its TCRdb copy is limited to in-frame clones, with some not included. Here the sample spans over 70,000 clones, more than 70% being singletons. This receptor was identified in a young man in good health and CMV-seronegative. The sequenced sample was PBMCs. The V call is TRBV2, the J call TRBJ1-5; the match to TRBD1 covers 8 bases. This CDR3 reads CASSESRTGLEPQHF. The CDR3 DNA reads as TGTGCCAGCAGTGAATCCAGGACAGGGCTAGAACCCCAGCATTTT.